In its sample, the clone carrying this T cell receptor beta chain was seen a few times. CDR3 length: 13 residues. Looked up from germline, CDR1 is PRHDT and CDR2 is FYEKMQ (reference sequence). V lost 8 bases and J lost 1, with 8 bases in between. The data stem from a study of blood T cell repertoires in COVID-19. About the research overall: Material from acute and convalescent COVID-19 was sourced from the United States, Italy and Spain. From T cells, B-cell-depleted T cells, or PBMCs came the material, which was cDNA or gDNA.

In the original workflow: How many nucleated cells were present was estimated from reference gene primer amplification. The table came from immunoSEQ multiplex PCR; TCRdb's copy has only in-frame clones and leaves some out. V and J calls and clone size come straight from that table; D and trimming were deduced from the DNA. The table lists tens of thousands of clones, around nine tenths of them singletons. The V call is TRBV13, the J call TRBJ2-2; maybe TRBD2 (5 bases). Sequencing was carried out using peripheral blood. The TCR originated in a human donor in a cohort sampled during active COVID-19. CDR3 in amino acids: CASRGVNTGELFF. CDR3 sequence (DNA): TGTGCCAGCCGGGGAGTGAACACCGGGGAGCTGTTTTTT.